This is a list of T cell receptor beta chains from one sample in a study of T cell changes during pregnancy in multiple sclerosis. Produced via immunoSEQ multiplex PCR; TCRdb's table is partial and in-frame only. The sample records 50,000 to 70,000 clones, 92% being singletons. The sequences come from peripheral blood, collected in the second trimester of pregnancy. The receptors stem from a female donor with multiple sclerosis, enrolled in a pregnancy study. CDR3s include the opening cysteine and the closing phenylalanine or tryptophan. Fields, in order: V gene, clone size, D gene, J gene, CDR3 DNA, CDR3 protein. D genes are given only for firm matches. Where a row states a size, it is once, few, many or the class of an expanded clone; other rows omit it.

v_call: TRBV5-8; clone_size: -; d_call: -; j_call: TRBJ1-4; cdr3_nt: TGTGCCAGCAGCTTGCGAGGTATCCCAGAAAAACTGTTTTTT; cdr3_aa: CASSLRGIPEKLFF
v_call: TRBV4-3; clone_size: -; d_call: TRBD2; j_call: TRBJ2-1; cdr3_nt: TGCGCCAGCAGCCAAGACCTCCCTAGCGGGAGCAAGAATGAGCAGTTCTTC; cdr3_aa: CASSQDLPSGSKNEQFF
v_call: TRBV6-5; clone_size: -; d_call: TRBD1; j_call: TRBJ1-6; cdr3_nt: TGTGCCAGCAGGGGGACAGAGCCTTATAATTCACCCCTCCACTTT; cdr3_aa: CASRGTEPYNSPLHF
v_call: TRBV30; clone_size: -; d_call: -; j_call: TRBJ1-2; cdr3_nt: TGTGCCTGGAGTCAAGGAGCTGGCTACACCTTC; cdr3_aa: CAWSQGAGYTF
v_call: TRBV30; clone_size: -; d_call: -; j_call: TRBJ1-4; cdr3_nt: TGTGCCTGGAGTCCCGGGGAAAAACTGTTTTTT; cdr3_aa: CAWSPGEKLFF
v_call: TRBV13; clone_size: -; d_call: TRBD1; j_call: TRBJ2-3; cdr3_nt: TGTGCCAGCAGCACCCGACAGGGTAGCACAGATACGCAGTATTTT; cdr3_aa: CASSTRQGSTDTQYF
v_call: TRBV10-3; clone_size: -; d_call: TRBD2; j_call: TRBJ2-7; cdr3_nt: TGTGCCATCAGCCGACTAGCGGGAGACGAGCAGTACTTC; cdr3_aa: CAISRLAGDEQYF
v_call: TRBV30; clone_size: -; d_call: TRBD1; j_call: TRBJ1-2; cdr3_nt: TGTGCCTGGAGTGTAGGGGGCAGTTCGTATGGCTACACCTTC; cdr3_aa: CAWSVGGSSYGYTF
v_call: TRBV2; clone_size: -; d_call: -; j_call: TRBJ1-2; cdr3_nt: TGTGCCAGCAGCCCAAACTGGGGCACGGACTATGGCTACACCTTC; cdr3_aa: CASSPNWGTDYGYTF
v_call: TRBV2; clone_size: -; d_call: TRBD2; j_call: TRBJ2-1; cdr3_nt: TGTGCCAGCAGTCTTACCGGGACTAGGGAAAATGAGCAGTTCTTC; cdr3_aa: CASSLTGTRENEQFF
v_call: TRBV7-3; clone_size: -; d_call: -; j_call: TRBJ1-1; cdr3_nt: TGTGCCAGCAGCTCAGGAAACAGCGGCACTGAAGCTTTCTTT; cdr3_aa: CASSSGNSGTEAFF
v_call: TRBV11-3; clone_size: once; d_call: TRBD2; j_call: TRBJ2-3; cdr3_nt: TGTGCCAGCAGTCGGGGACTAGCGGTCAACACAGATACGCAGTATTTT; cdr3_aa: CASSRGLAVNTDTQYF
v_call: TRBV6-4; clone_size: many; d_call: TRBD1; j_call: TRBJ2-2; cdr3_nt: TGTGCCAGCAGTGACAACAGGGGGGACACCGGGGAGCTGTTTTTT; cdr3_aa: CASSDNRGDTGELFF
v_call: TRBV4-1; clone_size: -; d_call: TRBD1; j_call: TRBJ2-3; cdr3_nt: TGCGCCAGCAGCCAAAGGACAGGGGGCACAGATACGCAGTATTTT; cdr3_aa: CASSQRTGGTDTQYF
v_call: TRBV19; clone_size: -; d_call: TRBD1; j_call: TRBJ1-1; cdr3_nt: TGTGCCAGTAGTCGCCGGGCGGACAGGGAAGCTTTCTTT; cdr3_aa: CASSRRADREAFF
v_call: TRBV30; clone_size: -; d_call: -; j_call: TRBJ1-4; cdr3_nt: TGTGCCTGGAGTGTGGGAGGGGATGAAAAACTGTTTTTT; cdr3_aa: CAWSVGGDEKLFF
v_call: TRBV9; clone_size: -; d_call: -; j_call: TRBJ1-1; cdr3_nt: TGTGCCAGCACAGTGGGCAGGGAGAACACTGAAGCTTTCTTT; cdr3_aa: CASTVGRENTEAFF
v_call: TRBV2; clone_size: -; d_call: TRBD2; j_call: TRBJ2-5; cdr3_nt: TGTGCCAGCAGTGTTCGGCGGGAGGGGGAGACCCAGTACTTC; cdr3_aa: CASSVRREGETQYF
v_call: TRBV5-1; clone_size: -; d_call: -; j_call: TRBJ1-6; cdr3_nt: TGCGCCAGCAGCTTGGCCGGTAATTCACCCCTCCACTTT; cdr3_aa: CASSLAGNSPLHF
v_call: TRBV4-2; clone_size: -; d_call: -; j_call: TRBJ2-7; cdr3_nt: TGTGCCAGCAGTACCGCCCGGGCCGGGGGCTACGAGCAGTACTTC; cdr3_aa: CASSTARAGGYEQYF
v_call: TRBV7-2; clone_size: -; d_call: -; j_call: TRBJ2-7; cdr3_nt: TGTGCCAGCAGCTTAGCGGCGGCGGGGAGCTCCTACGAGCAGTACTTC; cdr3_aa: CASSLAAAGSSYEQYF
v_call: TRBV28; clone_size: -; d_call: TRBD1; j_call: TRBJ1-4; cdr3_nt: TGTGCCAGCAGTTTTCGAATCGACAGGGGTCGGGGCACTAATGAAAAACTGTTTTTT; cdr3_aa: CASSFRIDRGRGTNEKLFF
v_call: TRBV6-1; clone_size: -; d_call: TRBD2; j_call: TRBJ2-7; cdr3_nt: TGTGCCAGCAGTGACGCGGGAGCGAGAGGGTCCTACGAGCAGTACTTC; cdr3_aa: CASSDAGARGSYEQYF
v_call: TRBV10-3; clone_size: once; d_call: TRBD1; j_call: TRBJ1-1; cdr3_nt: TGTGCCATCAGTGAGTCGATACGGACAGGGGGCCACACTGAAGCTTTCTTT; cdr3_aa: CAISESIRTGGHTEAFF
v_call: TRBV18; clone_size: -; d_call: TRBD2; j_call: TRBJ2-2; cdr3_nt: TGTGCCAGCTCACGACAGACTAGCGGGAGCACCGGGGAGCTGTTTTTT; cdr3_aa: CASSRQTSGSTGELFF
v_call: TRBV30; clone_size: -; d_call: -; j_call: TRBJ1-2; cdr3_nt: TGTGCCTGGAGATTAAAGCCTGTTTACTATGGCTACACCTTC; cdr3_aa: CAWRLKPVYYGYTF
v_call: TRBV4-1; clone_size: -; d_call: TRBD1; j_call: TRBJ1-2; cdr3_nt: TGCGCCAGCAGCCAAGGGACAGGGGTTACCTATGGCTACACCTTC; cdr3_aa: CASSQGTGVTYGYTF
v_call: TRBV5-8; clone_size: once; d_call: TRBD2; j_call: TRBJ2-3; cdr3_nt: TGTGCCAGCAGCCCCGCCCCCGGGACTAGCGGGTGGTTCACAGATACGCAGTATTTT; cdr3_aa: CASSPAPGTSGWFTDTQYF
v_call: TRBV9; clone_size: -; d_call: TRBD1; j_call: TRBJ2-7; cdr3_nt: TGTGCCAGCAGCGCCTCGCCGGGACAGAAATACGAGCAGTACTTC; cdr3_aa: CASSASPGQKYEQYF
v_call: TRBV28; clone_size: -; d_call: TRBD2; j_call: TRBJ2-5; cdr3_nt: TGTGCCAGCACCTACCAATCTAGCGGTCAGGAGACCCAGTACTTC; cdr3_aa: CASTYQSSGQETQYF
v_call: TRBV19; clone_size: -; d_call: TRBD1; j_call: TRBJ2-2; cdr3_nt: TGTGCCAGTAGTCGAACAGGGGGGTCGAACGGGGAGCTGTTTTTT; cdr3_aa: CASSRTGGSNGELFF
v_call: TRBV28; clone_size: -; d_call: TRBD1; j_call: TRBJ2-7; cdr3_nt: TGTGCCAGCAGTCGCCCGGGACAGGGTTCCATGGGCTACGAGCAGTACTTC; cdr3_aa: CASSRPGQGSMGYEQYF
v_call: TRBV5-1; clone_size: -; d_call: -; j_call: TRBJ2-1; cdr3_nt: TGCGCCAGCAGCTCAACCGGCGGTAGCTCCTACAATGAGCAGTTCTTC; cdr3_aa: CASSSTGGSSYNEQFF
v_call: TRBV27; clone_size: -; d_call: TRBD1; j_call: TRBJ1-1; cdr3_nt: TGTGCCAGCAGTCTATGGGGACAGCCGAACACTGAAGCTTTCTTT; cdr3_aa: CASSLWGQPNTEAFF
v_call: TRBV5-6; clone_size: -; d_call: -; j_call: TRBJ2-3; cdr3_nt: TGTGCCAGCAGCTTGGTGGCAGCGGATACGCAGTATTTT; cdr3_aa: CASSLVAADTQYF
v_call: TRBV10-3; clone_size: -; d_call: TRBD2; j_call: TRBJ2-5; cdr3_nt: TGTGCCATCAGTGCTGGCCCGGGACTAGCCTCTATGGGAGAGACCCAGTACTTC; cdr3_aa: CAISAGPGLASMGETQYF
v_call: TRBV18; clone_size: -; d_call: TRBD2; j_call: TRBJ2-1; cdr3_nt: TGTGCCAGCTCACCTCCGGGGGGGGGCTTTGAGCAGTTCTTC; cdr3_aa: CASSPPGGGFEQFF
v_call: TRBV4-3; clone_size: -; d_call: TRBD1; j_call: TRBJ1-2; cdr3_nt: TGCGCCAGCAGCCAAGATGGGACAGGGTACTATGGCTACACCTTC; cdr3_aa: CASSQDGTGYYGYTF
v_call: TRBV18; clone_size: once; d_call: -; j_call: TRBJ2-1; cdr3_nt: TGTGCCAGCTCACTAGGGGCAGACAATGAGCAGTTCTTC; cdr3_aa: CASSLGADNEQFF
v_call: TRBV27; clone_size: -; d_call: -; j_call: TRBJ2-6; cdr3_nt: TGTGCCAGCAGTGTACAGGGAAGTATGCGTTCTGGGGCCAACGTCCTGACTTTC; cdr3_aa: CASSVQGSMRSGANVLTF
v_call: TRBV7-9; clone_size: few; d_call: -; j_call: TRBJ2-7; cdr3_nt: TGTGCCAGCAGCCCATCGGGGAGATTGTCGGATGAGCAGTACTTC; cdr3_aa: CASSPSGRLSDEQYF
v_call: TRBV4-3; clone_size: -; d_call: -; j_call: TRBJ1-2; cdr3_nt: TGCGCCAGCAGCCAGATACAGGGTCTACGATTCGATGGCTACACCTTC; cdr3_aa: CASSQIQGLRFDGYTF
v_call: TRBV5-6; clone_size: once; d_call: TRBD1; j_call: TRBJ1-1; cdr3_nt: TGTGCCAGCAGCTCAGGACAGGGACGACCTGAAGCTTTCTTT; cdr3_aa: CASSSGQGRPEAFF
v_call: TRBV28; clone_size: few; d_call: -; j_call: TRBJ2-7; cdr3_nt: TGTGCCAGCATCTCCTCCTCGCGCTCCTACGAGCAGTACTTC; cdr3_aa: CASISSSRSYEQYF